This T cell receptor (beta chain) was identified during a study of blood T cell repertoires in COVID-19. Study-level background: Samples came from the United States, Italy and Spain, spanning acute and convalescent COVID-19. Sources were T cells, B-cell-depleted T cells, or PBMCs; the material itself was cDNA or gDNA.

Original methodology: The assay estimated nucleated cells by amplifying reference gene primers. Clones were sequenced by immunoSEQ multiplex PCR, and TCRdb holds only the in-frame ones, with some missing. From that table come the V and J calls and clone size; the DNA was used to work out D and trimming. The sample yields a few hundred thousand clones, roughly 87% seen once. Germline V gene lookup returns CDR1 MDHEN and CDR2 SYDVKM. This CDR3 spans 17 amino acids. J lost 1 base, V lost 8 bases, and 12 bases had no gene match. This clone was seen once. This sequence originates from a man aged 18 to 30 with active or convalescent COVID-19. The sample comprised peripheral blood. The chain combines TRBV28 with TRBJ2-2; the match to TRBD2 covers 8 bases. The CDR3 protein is CASRLRASGLNTGELFF. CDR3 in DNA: TGTGCCAGCCGACTCCGGGCTAGCGGGTTGAACACCGGGGAGCTGTTTTTT.